These 14 T cell receptor beta chains originate from one sample sequenced in a study of OX40 agonist ivuxolimab in advanced cancers. The method was immunoSEQ multiplex PCR; TCRdb's version includes in-frame clones alone and lacks a portion of them. The sample contains 45,000 to 60,000 clones, around nine tenths of which appear only once. Sequences were derived from CD4+ or CD8+ T cells sorted from blood, sampled in a trial of the OX40 agonist ivuxolimab. The receptors here all came from an adult with an advanced solid tumor such as melanoma, head and neck, liver or kidney cancer.

The rearrangement uses TRBV27 and TRBJ1-2; D ambiguous. The V end was cut by 2 bases, the J end by 2 bases, with 12 bases between. This CDR3 has 15 residues. Germline assignment: CDR1 MNHEY and CDR2 SMNVEV (reference sequence). The CDR3 is CASSLKFGGNYGYTF. The CDR3, as DNA: TGTGCCAGCAGTTTAAAATTCGGCGGAAACTATGGCTACACCTTC.

The V call is TRBV4-2, the J call TRBJ2-7, with D tentatively TRBD1 or TRBD2 (5 bases each). V lost 4 bases to trimming and J lost 3 bases, with 19 bases between them. Germline V lookup: CDR1 LGHNA, CDR2 YNFKEQ. The CDR3 runs to 16 residues. The CDR3 sequence is CASSPAGASNYYEQYF. As DNA, the CDR3 is TGTGCCAGCAGCCCGGCCGGGGCCAGCAATTACTACGAGCAGTACTTC.

V is TRBV27 and J is TRBJ2-1, with a tentative D call TRBD2 (6 bases). V lost 4 bases and J lost 6, with 16 bases in between. Germline V lookup: CDR1 MNHEY, CDR2 SMNVEV (reference sequence). The CDR3 contains 15 residues. CDR3 coding DNA: TGTGCCAGCAGTTGGGGACTTTCTCTTCTCAATGAGCAGTTCTTC. Translating gives CASSWGLSLLNEQFF.

The V gene is TRBV11-2, the J gene TRBJ1-4, with TRBD1 matching 8 bases. CDR1 SGHAT and CDR2 FQNNGV come from the germline V gene. This CDR3 has 15 residues. With 2 bases clipped from V and 7 bases from J, the junction kept 6 bases outside the gene matches. CDR3 sequence: CASSLQGAEGEKLFF. DNA for the CDR3: TGTGCCAGCAGCTTACAGGGGGCAGAGGGTGAAAAACTGTTTTTT.

This chain joins TRBV9 and TRBJ2-1; 15 positions match TRBD2. V shed 4 bases and J 10 bases; nucleotides not matched to a gene: 3. The CDR3 runs 14 residues. Germline CDR1 is SGDLS and CDR2 is YYNGEE. This chain's CDR3 is CASSPGTSGREQFF. The CDR3 bases are TGTGCCAGCAGCCCTGGGACTAGCGGGAGGGAGCAGTTCTTC.

The gene calls are TRBV2 and TRBJ2-1, with TRBD1 matching 10 bases. This CDR3 has 14 residues. Looked up from germline, CDR1 is SNHLY and CDR2 is FYNNEI. V lost 7 bases to trimming and J lost 4 bases; unmatched junction nucleotides: 4. In DNA form, the CDR3 reads TGTGCCAGCACCCCGGGACAGGGGTACAATGAGCAGTTCTTC. Translation gives CASTPGQGYNEQFF.

The chain has TRBV28 and TRBJ2-7; TRBD2 matches 13 bases. V was pared by 8 bases and J by 2 bases, with 3 bases of the junction left unmatched. This CDR3 is 14 amino acids long. CDR1 is MDHEN and CDR2 is SYDVKM in the germline V gene. The CDR3 region has the DNA TGTGCCAGCCGGACTAGCGGGAGAACCTACGAGCAGTACTTC. Amino acids: CASRTSGRTYEQYF.

V usage is TRBV19 and J usage is TRBJ1-2; D remains unclear. This CDR3 is 14 amino acids long. Germline V gene sequence: CDR1 LNHDA, CDR2 SQIVND (reference sequence). V was cut by 3 bases and J by 8 bases, with 16 bases left in between. DNA of the CDR3: TGTGCCAGTAGTATTGAGGCCGTTGGTGGAGGCTACACCTTC. Amino acids: CASSIEAVGGGYTF.

This clone was detected only once. J is TRBJ2-7 and V is TRBV2, with TRBD2 identical over 11 bases. The V segment lost 9 bases and the J segment 1 base; nucleotides outside the gene matches: 5. Germline V gene lookup returns CDR1 SNHLY and CDR2 FYNNEI. This CDR3 contains 14 residues. CDR3 in DNA: TGTGCCAGTACTAGCGGGAGAGGTTCCTACGAGCAGTACTTC. The encoded protein is CASTSGRGSYEQYF.

The chain combines TRBV5-1 with TRBJ1-1, with D possibly matching TRBD1 (6 bases). Germline loops: CDR1 SGHRS, CDR2 YFSETQ. Trimming took off 4 bases at V and 1 base at J, with 17 bases between the two ends. The CDR3 length is 16 residues. The CDR3 DNA is TGCGCCAGCAGCGCGGGGGGCGGGACCCAGAACACTGAAGCTTTCTTT. It encodes CASSAGGGTQNTEAFF.

The CDR3 region has the DNA TGTGCCAGCAGTGAGGGGATAGTTTTCGGGGAGACCCAGTACTTC. The encoded protein is CASSEGIVFGETQYF. V is TRBV6-1 and J is TRBJ2-5; unclear D gene. This CDR3 region has 15 residues. Germline CDR1 MNHNS, CDR2 SASEGT. Trimming removed 3 bases from V and 5 bases from J, with 16 bases in between.

V is TRBV11-3 and J is TRBJ1-1; D remains unclear. Germline V gives CDR1 SGHNT, CDR2 YENEEA. Between the trimmed V and J ends, which lost 3 bases and 2 bases, there was a span of 4 bases. CDR3 length: 12 amino acids. CDR3 protein: CASSFHNTEAFF. Here the CDR3 DNA reads TGTGCCAGCAGCTTTCACAACACTGAAGCTTTCTTT.

The chain joins TRBV7-9 to TRBJ2-1, with D perhaps assigned TRBD1 or TRBD2 (6 bases each). Germline V gene sequence: CDR1 SEHNR, CDR2 FQNEAQ (reference sequence). Trimming removed 3 bases from V and 8 bases from J, with 8 bases in between. This CDR3 is built from 12 residues. The CDR3 bases are TGTGCCAGCAGCTTGAGGGGGGATGAGCAGTTCTTC. Translating gives CASSLRGDEQFF.

Details on this clone: Germline is not matched at one junction end, which may reflect a read error. This chain links TRBV7-7 with TRBJ2-3, with D perhaps TRBD1 or TRBD2 (5 bases each). This CDR3 spans 14 amino acids. Germline V gene data show CDR1 as SSHAT and CDR2 as FNYEAQ (reference sequence). CDR3 in amino acids: CASSSGLSRDTQYF. DNA for the CDR3: TGTGCTAGCAGCTCGGGGCTATCTCGGGATACGCAGTATTTT.